The 6 T cell receptor beta chains presented below share a single source sample, sequenced in a study of shared clonotypes between healthy human individuals. Produced via immunoSEQ multiplex PCR; TCRdb's table is partial and in-frame only. The repertoire holds some 490,000 clones, more than 65% seen once, with more than 9.5% in the top ten. Sample: PBMCs. The receptors stem from a woman in her thirties or forties in good health. Some clones in this sample may be carry-over from other donors' samples.

This rearrangement joins TRBV28 to TRBJ2-1; 9 nucleotides agree with TRBD2. V lost 1 base, J lost 7 bases, and 11 bases stayed unmatched. The CDR3 length is 17 residues. CDR1 is MDHEN and CDR2 is SYDVKM in the germline V gene. The CDR3 reads CASSLLSSGMEVNEQFF. In DNA form, the CDR3 reads TGTGCCAGCAGTTTATTGTCTAGCGGGATGGAAGTGAATGAGCAGTTCTTC.

The chain joins TRBV7-3 to TRBJ2-3, with TRBD2 identical over 14 bases. Trimming at V came to 6 bases and at J to 6 bases, leaving 8 bases not matched to a gene. The germline V gene has CDR1 SGHTA and CDR2 FQGTGA. The CDR3 extends over 16 amino acids. The CDR3 loop reads CASRFRGTSGSDTQYF. The CDR3 nucleotides are TGTGCCAGCAGGTTCCGTGGGACTAGCGGGAGTGATACGCAGTATTTT. Filled out from reference TRBV7-3 and TRBJ2-3, the complete variable domain reads GAGVSQTPSNKVTEKGKYVELRCDPISGHTALYWYRQSLGQGPEFLIYFQGTGAADDSGLPNDRFFAVRPEGSVSTLKIQRTERGDSAVYLCASRFRGTSGSDTQYFGPGTRLTVL.

As for this clone: One base separates it from a far larger clone, so it is likely a read error. The chain recombines TRBV28 with TRBJ1-2, with TRBD1 as a possible D gene (6 bases). From germline, CDR1 is MDHEN and CDR2 SYDVKM. The CDR3 runs 15 residues. CDR3 sequence: CASSLTTGPYYDYTF. CDR3 sequence (DNA): TGTGCCAGCAGTTTAACGACAGGACCTTACTATGACTACACCTTC.

The CDR3 loop reads CASSYSPQGNTEAFF. CDR3 nucleotides: TGTGCCAGCAGTTACTCCCCACAGGGGAACACTGAAGCTTTCTTT. The rearrangement links TRBV6-6 to TRBJ1-1; possible D gene TRBD1, 6 bases. Germline loops: CDR1 MNHNY, CDR2 SVGAGI (reference sequence). Trimming removed 0 bases from V and 1 base from J, with 9 bases in between. The CDR3 is made up of 15 amino acids.

V gene TRBV18 combines with J gene TRBJ1-5; D is ambiguous. The CDR3 is 13 amino acids. Germline V gives CDR1 KGHSH, CDR2 LQKENI. Trimming stripped 4 bases from V and 4 bases from J, with 8 bases between. DNA for the CDR3: TGTGCCAGCTCACAATCAGAGAATCAGCCCCAGCATTTT. It specifies CASSQSENQPQHF.

This chain connects TRBV2 to TRBJ1-5; perhaps TRBD1 as D (6 bases). Germline CDR1 SNHLY, CDR2 FYNNEI. V lost 0 bases to trimming and J lost 9 bases, with 18 bases between them. The CDR3 consists of 16 residues. The CDR3 region is CASSEARGRGLGPQHF. In DNA form, the CDR3 reads TGTGCCAGCAGTGAAGCAAGGGGACGGGGGCTGGGGCCCCAGCATTTT.